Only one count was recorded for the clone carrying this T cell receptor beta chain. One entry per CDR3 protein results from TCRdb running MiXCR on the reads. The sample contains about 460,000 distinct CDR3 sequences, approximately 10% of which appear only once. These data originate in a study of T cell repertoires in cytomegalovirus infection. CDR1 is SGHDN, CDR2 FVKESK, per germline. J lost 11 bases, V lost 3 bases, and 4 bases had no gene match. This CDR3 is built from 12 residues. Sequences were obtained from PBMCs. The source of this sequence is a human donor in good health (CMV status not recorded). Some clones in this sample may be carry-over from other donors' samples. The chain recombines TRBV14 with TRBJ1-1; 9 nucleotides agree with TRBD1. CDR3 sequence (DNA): TGTGCCAGCAGCCAGGAACAGGGGGCGGCTTTCTTT. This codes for CASSQEQGAAFF.